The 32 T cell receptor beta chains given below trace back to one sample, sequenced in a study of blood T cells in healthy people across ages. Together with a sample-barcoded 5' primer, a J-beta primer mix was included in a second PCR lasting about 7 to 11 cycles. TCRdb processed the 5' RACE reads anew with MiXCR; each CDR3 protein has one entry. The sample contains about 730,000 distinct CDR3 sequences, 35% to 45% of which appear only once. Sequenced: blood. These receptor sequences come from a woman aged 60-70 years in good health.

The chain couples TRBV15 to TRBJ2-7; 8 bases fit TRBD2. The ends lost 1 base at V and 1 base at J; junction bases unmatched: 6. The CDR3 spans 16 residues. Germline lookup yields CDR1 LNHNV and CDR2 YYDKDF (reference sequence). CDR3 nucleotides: TGTGCCACCAGCAGAGGAAGCGGGGGAACTTCCTACGAGCAGTACTTC. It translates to CATSRGSGGTSYEQYF.

CDR3 in DNA: TGTGCCAGCAGTCCGGGCCGATATAATGAAAAACTGTTTTTT. Protein sequence: CASSPGRYNEKLFF. V and J are TRBV12-3 or TRBV12-4 and TRBJ1-4; no reliable D call. Trimming took off 5 bases at V and 4 bases at J, with 11 bases between the two ends. There are 14 residues in the CDR3.

CDR3 bases: TGTGCCACCAGTGACCCACGGACAGGGGACTCTGAAGCTTTCTTT. It encodes CATSDPRTGDSEAFF. The rearrangement uses TRBV24-1 and TRBJ1-1; 9 bases match TRBD1. V gave up 4 bases and J gave up 6 bases; unmatched junction bases: 8. CDR1 is KGHDR, CDR2 SFDVKD, per germline. The CDR3 extends over 15 amino acids.

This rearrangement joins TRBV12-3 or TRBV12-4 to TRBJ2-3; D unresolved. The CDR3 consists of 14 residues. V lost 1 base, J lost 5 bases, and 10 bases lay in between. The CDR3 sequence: CASSLERVGDTQYF. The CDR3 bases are TGTGCCAGCAGTTTAGAAAGGGTTGGAGATACGCAGTATTTT.

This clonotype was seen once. The CDR3 nucleotides read TGCGCCAGCAGTAAACCCACGAAGAACACTGAAGCTTTCTTT. This codes for CASSKPTKNTEAFF. The genes are TRBV10-2 and TRBJ1-1; D gene ambiguous. The V end was cut by 5 bases, the J end by 1 base, with 11 bases between. From germline, CDR1 is WSHSY and CDR2 SAAADI. The CDR3 extends over 14 amino acids.

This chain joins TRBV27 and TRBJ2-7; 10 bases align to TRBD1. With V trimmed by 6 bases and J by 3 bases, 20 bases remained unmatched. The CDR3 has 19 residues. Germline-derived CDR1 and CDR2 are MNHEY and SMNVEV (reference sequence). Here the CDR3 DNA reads TGTGCCAGCAGACTTAAGGGACAGGGGTACTCGGGGACCTTCTACGAGCAGTACTTC. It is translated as CASRLKGQGYSGTFYEQYF.

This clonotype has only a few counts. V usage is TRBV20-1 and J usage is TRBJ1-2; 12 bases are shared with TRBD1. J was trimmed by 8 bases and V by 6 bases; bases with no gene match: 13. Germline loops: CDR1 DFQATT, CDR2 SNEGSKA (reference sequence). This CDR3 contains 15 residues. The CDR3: CSAQGTGGSTGGYTF. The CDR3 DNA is TGCAGTGCCCAAGGGACAGGGGGCTCAACGGGAGGCTACACCTTC.

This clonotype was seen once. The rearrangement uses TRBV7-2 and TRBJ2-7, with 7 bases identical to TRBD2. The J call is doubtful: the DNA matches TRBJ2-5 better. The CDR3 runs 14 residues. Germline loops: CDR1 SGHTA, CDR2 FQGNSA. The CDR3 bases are TGTGCCAGCGGCCCTGGGACTACTGGGGAGACCCAGTACTTC. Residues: CASGPGTTGETQYF.

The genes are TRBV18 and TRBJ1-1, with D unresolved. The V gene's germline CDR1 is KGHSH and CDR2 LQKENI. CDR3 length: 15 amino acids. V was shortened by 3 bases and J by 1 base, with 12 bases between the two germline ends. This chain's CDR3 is CASSPQESPNTEAFF. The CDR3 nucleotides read TGTGCCAGCTCACCCCAAGAGAGTCCGAACACTGAAGCTTTCTTT.

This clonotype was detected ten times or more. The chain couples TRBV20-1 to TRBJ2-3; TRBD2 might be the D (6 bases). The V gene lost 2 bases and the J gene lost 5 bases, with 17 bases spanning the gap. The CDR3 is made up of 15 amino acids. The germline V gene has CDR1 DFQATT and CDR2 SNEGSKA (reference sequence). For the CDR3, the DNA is TGCAGTGCTAGAATACTAGCCGGGGTCAAAGATACGCAGTATTTT. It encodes CSARILAGVKDTQYF.

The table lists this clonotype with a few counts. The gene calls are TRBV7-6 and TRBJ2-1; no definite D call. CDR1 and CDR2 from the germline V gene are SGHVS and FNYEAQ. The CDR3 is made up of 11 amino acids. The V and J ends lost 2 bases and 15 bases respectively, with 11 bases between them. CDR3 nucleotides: TGTGCCAGCAGCTTACTGGGGTACTGGTTCTTC. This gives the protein CASSLLGYWFF.

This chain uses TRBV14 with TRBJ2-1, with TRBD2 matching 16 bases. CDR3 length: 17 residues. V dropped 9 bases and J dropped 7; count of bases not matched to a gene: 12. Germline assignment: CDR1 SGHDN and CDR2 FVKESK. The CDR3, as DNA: TGTGCCAGTATAACCGGGACTAGCGGGAGGGCGGGGAATGAGCAGTTCTTC. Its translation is CASITGTSGRAGNEQFF.

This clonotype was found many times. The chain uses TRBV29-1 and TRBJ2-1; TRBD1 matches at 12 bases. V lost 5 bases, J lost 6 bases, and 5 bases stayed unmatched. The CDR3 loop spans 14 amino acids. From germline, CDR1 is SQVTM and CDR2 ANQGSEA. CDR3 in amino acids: CSVNRDRGPNEQFF. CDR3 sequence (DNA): TGCAGCGTTAACCGGGACAGGGGGCCCAATGAGCAGTTCTTC.

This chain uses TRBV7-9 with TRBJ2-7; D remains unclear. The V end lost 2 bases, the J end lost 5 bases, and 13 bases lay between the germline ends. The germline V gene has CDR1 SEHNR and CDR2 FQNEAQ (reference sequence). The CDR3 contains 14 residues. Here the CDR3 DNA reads TGTGCCAGCAGCTTATCACAGTCAGGCGACGAGCAGTACTTC. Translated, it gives CASSLSQSGDEQYF.

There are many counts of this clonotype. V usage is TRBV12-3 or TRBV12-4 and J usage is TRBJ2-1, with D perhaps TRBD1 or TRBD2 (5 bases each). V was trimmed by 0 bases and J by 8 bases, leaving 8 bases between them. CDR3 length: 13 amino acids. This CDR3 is CASSLAGRDEQFF. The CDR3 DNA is TGTGCCAGCAGTTTAGCGGGACGAGATGAGCAGTTCTTC.

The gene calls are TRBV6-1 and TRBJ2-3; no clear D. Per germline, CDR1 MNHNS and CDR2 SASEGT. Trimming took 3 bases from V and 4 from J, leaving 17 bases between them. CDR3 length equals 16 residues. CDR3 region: CASSEGWRSPPDTQYF. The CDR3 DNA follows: TGTGCCAGCAGTGAGGGGTGGCGGAGTCCCCCAGATACGCAGTATTTT.

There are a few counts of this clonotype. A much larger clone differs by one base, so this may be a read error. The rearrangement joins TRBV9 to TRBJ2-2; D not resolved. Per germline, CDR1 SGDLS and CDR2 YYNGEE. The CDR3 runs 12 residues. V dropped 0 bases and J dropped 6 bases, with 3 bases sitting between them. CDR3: CASSVAAGELFF. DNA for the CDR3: TGTGCCAGCAGCGTAGCCGCCGGGGAGCTGTTTTTT.

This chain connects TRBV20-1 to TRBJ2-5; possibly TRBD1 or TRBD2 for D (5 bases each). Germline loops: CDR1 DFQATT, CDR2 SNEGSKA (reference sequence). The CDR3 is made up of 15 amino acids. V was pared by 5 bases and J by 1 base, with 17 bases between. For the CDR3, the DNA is TGCAGTGCTCTCTACGAGGGGACGTCCCAAGAGACCCAGTACTTC. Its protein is CSALYEGTSQETQYF.

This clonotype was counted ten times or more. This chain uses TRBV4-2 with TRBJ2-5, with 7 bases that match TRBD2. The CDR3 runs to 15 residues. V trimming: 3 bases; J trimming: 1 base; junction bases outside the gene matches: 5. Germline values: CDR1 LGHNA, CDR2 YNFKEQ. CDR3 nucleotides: TGTGCCAGCAGCCAGACGCTAGCGGTCCAAGAGACCCAGTACTTC. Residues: CASSQTLAVQETQYF.

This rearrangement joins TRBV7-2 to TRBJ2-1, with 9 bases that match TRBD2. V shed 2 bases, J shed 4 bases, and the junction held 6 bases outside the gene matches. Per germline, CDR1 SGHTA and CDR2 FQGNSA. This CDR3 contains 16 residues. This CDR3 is CASSLLPAGGYNEQFF. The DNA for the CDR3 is TGTGCCAGCAGCTTATTACCAGCGGGGGGATACAATGAGCAGTTCTTC.

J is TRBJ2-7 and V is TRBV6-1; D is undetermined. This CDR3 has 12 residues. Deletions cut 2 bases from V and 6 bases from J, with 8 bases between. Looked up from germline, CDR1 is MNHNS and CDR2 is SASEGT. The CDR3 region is CASSESVSEQYF. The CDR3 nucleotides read TGTGCCAGCAGTGAAAGTGTCTCCGAGCAGTACTTC.

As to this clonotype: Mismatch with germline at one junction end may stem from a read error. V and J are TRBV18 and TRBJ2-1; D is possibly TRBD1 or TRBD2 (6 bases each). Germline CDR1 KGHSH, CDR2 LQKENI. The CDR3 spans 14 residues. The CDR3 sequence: CASPPHREDGEQFF. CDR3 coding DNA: TGTGCCAGCCCACCACACAGGGAGGATGGTGAGCAGTTCTTC.

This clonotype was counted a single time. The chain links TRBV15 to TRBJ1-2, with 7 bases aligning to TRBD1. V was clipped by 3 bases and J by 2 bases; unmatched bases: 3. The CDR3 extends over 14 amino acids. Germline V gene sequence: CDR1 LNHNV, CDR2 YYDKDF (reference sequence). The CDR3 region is CATSSGGQNYGYTF. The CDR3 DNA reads TGTGCCACCAGCAGTGGGGGACAGAACTATGGCTACACCTTC.

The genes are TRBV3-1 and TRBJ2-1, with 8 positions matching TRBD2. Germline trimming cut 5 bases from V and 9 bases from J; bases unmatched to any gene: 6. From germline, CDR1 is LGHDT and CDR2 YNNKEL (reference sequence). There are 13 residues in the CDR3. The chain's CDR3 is CASSTRGGGEQFF. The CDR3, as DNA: TGTGCCAGCAGCACCCGGGGGGGTGGTGAGCAGTTCTTC.

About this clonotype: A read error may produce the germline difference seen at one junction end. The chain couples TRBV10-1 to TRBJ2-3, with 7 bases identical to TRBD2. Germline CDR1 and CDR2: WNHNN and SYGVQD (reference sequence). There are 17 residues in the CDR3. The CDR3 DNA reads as TGCGTCAGCAGTGAGTCCTTTCGGGGGGACAGCACAGATACGCAGTATTTT. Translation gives CVSSESFRGDSTDTQYF.

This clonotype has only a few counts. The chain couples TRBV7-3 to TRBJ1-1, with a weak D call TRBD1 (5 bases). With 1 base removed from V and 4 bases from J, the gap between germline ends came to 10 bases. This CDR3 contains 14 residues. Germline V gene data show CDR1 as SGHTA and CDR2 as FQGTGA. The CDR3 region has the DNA TGTGCCAGCAGCTTAATCCCAGGGTCCACTGAAGCTTTCTTT. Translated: CASSLIPGSTEAFF.

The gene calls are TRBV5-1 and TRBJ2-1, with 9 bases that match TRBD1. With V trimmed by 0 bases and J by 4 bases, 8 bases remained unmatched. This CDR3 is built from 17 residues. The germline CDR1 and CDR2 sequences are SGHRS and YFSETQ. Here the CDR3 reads CASSLATGGLTYNEQFF. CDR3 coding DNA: TGCGCCAGCAGCTTGGCAACAGGGGGCCTCACGTACAATGAGCAGTTCTTC.

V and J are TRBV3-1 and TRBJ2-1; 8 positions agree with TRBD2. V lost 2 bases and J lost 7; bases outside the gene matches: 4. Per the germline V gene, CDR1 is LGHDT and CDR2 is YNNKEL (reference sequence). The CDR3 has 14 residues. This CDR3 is CASSQSGGNNEQFF. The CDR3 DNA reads TGTGCCAGCAGCCAAAGCGGGGGTAATAATGAGCAGTTCTTC.

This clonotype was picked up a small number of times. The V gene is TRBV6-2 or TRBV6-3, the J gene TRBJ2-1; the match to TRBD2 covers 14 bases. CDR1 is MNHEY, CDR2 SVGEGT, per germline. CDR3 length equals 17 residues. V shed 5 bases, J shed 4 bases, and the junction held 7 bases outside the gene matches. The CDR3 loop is CASSQGLAGVLYNEQFF. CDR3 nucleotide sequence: TGTGCCAGCAGTCAGGGACTAGCGGGAGTCCTTTACAATGAGCAGTTCTTC.

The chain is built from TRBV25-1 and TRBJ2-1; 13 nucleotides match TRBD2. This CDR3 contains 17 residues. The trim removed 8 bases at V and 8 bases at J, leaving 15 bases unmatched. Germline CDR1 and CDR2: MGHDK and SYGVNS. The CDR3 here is CASSTSGGAVDKHEQFF. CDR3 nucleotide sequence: TGTGCCAGCTCTACTAGCGGGGGGGCCGTGGACAAGCATGAGCAGTTCTTC.

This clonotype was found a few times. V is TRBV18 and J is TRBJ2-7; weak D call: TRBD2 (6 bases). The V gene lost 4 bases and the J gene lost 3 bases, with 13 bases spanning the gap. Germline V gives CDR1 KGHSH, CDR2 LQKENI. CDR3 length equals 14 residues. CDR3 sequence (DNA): TGTGCCAGCTCACGCGACACGGGGGACTACGAGCAGTACTTC. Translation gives CASSRDTGDYEQYF.

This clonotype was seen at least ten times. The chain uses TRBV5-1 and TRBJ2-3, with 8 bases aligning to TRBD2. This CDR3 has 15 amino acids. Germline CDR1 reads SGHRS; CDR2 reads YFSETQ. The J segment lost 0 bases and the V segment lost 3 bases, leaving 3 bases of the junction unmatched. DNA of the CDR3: TGCGCCAGCAGCTCAAGCGGGAGTAGCACAGATACGCAGTATTTT. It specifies CASSSSGSSTDTQYF.